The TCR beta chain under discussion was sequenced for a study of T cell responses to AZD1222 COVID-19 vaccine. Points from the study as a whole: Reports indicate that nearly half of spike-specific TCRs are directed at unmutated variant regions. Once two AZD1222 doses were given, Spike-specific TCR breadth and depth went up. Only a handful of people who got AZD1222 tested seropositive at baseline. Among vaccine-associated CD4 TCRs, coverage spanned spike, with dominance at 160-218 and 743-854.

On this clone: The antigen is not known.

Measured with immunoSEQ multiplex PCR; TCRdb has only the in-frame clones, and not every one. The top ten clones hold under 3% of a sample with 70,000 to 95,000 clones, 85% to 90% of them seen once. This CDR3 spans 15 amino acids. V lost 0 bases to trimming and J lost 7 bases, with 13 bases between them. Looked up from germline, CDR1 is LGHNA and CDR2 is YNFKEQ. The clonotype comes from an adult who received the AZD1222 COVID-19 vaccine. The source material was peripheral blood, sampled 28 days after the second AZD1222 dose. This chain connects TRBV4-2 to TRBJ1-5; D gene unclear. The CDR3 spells CASSQEVRNLQPQHF. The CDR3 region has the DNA TGTGCCAGCAGCCAAGAAGTTCGAAACTTACAGCCCCAGCATTTT.